This TCR beta chain was obtained from a study of cytomegalovirus exposure and HLA in healthy donors. At the level of the study: Inside one of the first data releases sat around 85 million unique TCRs taken from HLA-typed donors.

There are 14 residues in the CDR3. J gave up 4 bases and V 4 bases, and 7 bases lay outside the gene matches. Looked up from germline, CDR1 is SGHDT and CDR2 is YYEEEE. Whole-study results and caveats: Researchers counted some 150 TCR beta chains as cytomegalovirus-associated.

Comments on this clone: Its antigen remains unknown.

Vbeta (60) and Jbeta (13) primers were used in the PCR. Assay used: immunoSEQ multiplex PCR; TCRdb lists only in-frame clones, some missing. The sample lists more than 150,000 clones, around 84% seen once, with around 1.2% in the top ten. These donors, healthy bone marrow donors, were studied. Sequenced material: PBMCs. The V call is TRBV5-6, the J call TRBJ1-2, with 7 bases identical to TRBD1. The TCR originated in a girl aged 2-10 years in good health and CMV-seropositive. The CDR3 DNA follows: TGTGCCAGCAGCGGGGGATACAGGGGCTATGGCTACACCTTC. Its translation: CASSGGYRGYGYTF.